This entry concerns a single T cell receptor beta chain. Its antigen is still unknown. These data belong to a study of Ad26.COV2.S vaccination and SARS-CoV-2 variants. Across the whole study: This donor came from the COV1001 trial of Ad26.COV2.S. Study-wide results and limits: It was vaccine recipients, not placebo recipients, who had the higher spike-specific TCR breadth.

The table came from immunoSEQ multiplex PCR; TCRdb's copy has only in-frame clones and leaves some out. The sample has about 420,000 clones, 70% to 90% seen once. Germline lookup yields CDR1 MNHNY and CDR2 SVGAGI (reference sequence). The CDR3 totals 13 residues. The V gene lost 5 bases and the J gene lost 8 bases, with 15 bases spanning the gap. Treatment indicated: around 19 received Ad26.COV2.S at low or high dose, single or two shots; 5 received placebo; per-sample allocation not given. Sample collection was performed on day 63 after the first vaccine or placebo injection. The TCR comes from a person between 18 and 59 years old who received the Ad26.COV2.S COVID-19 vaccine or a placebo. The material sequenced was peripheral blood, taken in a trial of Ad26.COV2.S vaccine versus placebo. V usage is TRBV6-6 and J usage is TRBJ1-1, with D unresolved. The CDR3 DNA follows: TGTGCCAGCAGTCCCCCCGGGCAGCTGGAAGCTTTCTTT. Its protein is CASSPPGQLEAFF.